The 17 T cell receptor beta chains listed next were all sequenced from one sample in a study of esophageal squamous cell carcinoma under preoperative chemotherapy. Specified time point: before preoperative PTX-NDP chemotherapy. Each CDR3 protein is one row after TCRdb ran MiXCR on the PCR reads. Seen here are roughly 30,000 distinct CDR3 sequences, roughly 52% observed once, and the top ten hold approximately 12%. The sample was collected from a patient given preoperative chemotherapy. The receptors were sampled from a human donor with esophageal squamous cell carcinoma. The donor label of this sample is uncertain.

This clonotype counts as medium-sized. CDR3 in DNA: TGTGCCAGCAGCTTAGGGGCTAGCGGAGTCGATGAGCAGTTCTTC. The encoded protein is CASSLGASGVDEQFF. The chain couples TRBV11-3 to TRBJ2-1, with 7 bases identical to TRBD2. The germline CDR1 and CDR2 sequences are SGHNT and YENEEA. The CDR3 sequence is 15 residues long. Germline trimming cut 1 base from V and 8 bases from J; bases unmatched to any gene: 8.

This clonotype showed up just a few times. The chain uses TRBV12-3 or TRBV12-4 and TRBJ1-2; TRBD1 agrees at 9 bases. With 5 bases clipped from V and 8 bases from J, the junction kept 12 bases outside the gene matches. This CDR3 is built from 15 residues. CDR3: CASSTTGGESSGYTF. CDR3 sequence (DNA): TGTGCCAGCAGTACAACAGGGGGCGAGTCCTCCGGCTACACCTTC.

This clonotype was counted between two and nine times. V gene TRBV7-3 combines with J gene TRBJ2-3; D uncertain. The ends were cut back, 0 bases at V and 6 bases at J, with 7 bases in the middle. CDR3 length equals 13 residues. CDR1 and CDR2 (germline): SGHTA, FQGTGA. CDR3 DNA sequence: TGTGCCAGCAGCTTAACAGTGTCGGATACGCAGTATTTT. Translated: CASSLTVSDTQYF. The variable domain in full, completed from reference TRBV7-3 and TRBJ2-3, reads GAGVSQTPSNKVTEKGKYVELRCDPISGHTALYWYRQSLGQGPEFLIYFQGTGAADDSGLPNDRFFAVRPEGSVSTLKIQRTERGDSAVYLCASSLTVSDTQYFGPGTRLTVL.

This clonotype was recorded at least ten times. The chain recombines TRBV6-6 with TRBJ2-5, with no clear D. Germline assignment: CDR1 MNHNY and CDR2 SVGAGI (reference sequence). Trimming cost V 9 bases and J 1 base, with 9 bases left between them. The CDR3 is made up of 12 amino acids. The CDR3 is CASSALQETQYF. The CDR3 nucleotides are TGTGCCAGTTCGGCCCTCCAAGAGACCCAGTACTTC.

In its sample, this clonotype was seen many times. J is TRBJ2-1 and V is TRBV7-3, with D perhaps matching TRBD1 (6 bases). Germline V gene data show CDR1 as SGHTA and CDR2 as FQGTGA. Trimming took 0 bases from V and 4 from J, leaving 10 bases between them. The CDR3 runs 15 residues. Written as DNA, the CDR3 is TGTGCCAGCAGCTTAACAGGACAGCCATACAATGAGCAGTTCTTC. It translates to CASSLTGQPYNEQFF.

V usage is TRBV12-3 or TRBV12-4 and J usage is TRBJ2-1; D is possibly TRBD2 (5 bases). The assigned J gene may be wrong: the sequence end matches TRBJ2-5 better. The length of the CDR3 is 13 residues. For the CDR3, the DNA is TGTGCCAGCAGTAGCCTCGGGAAGGAGACCCAGTACTTC. It specifies CASSSLGKETQYF.

Of note for this clonotype: The conserved phenylalanine or tryptophan normally closing the CDR3 is absent here, so this likely arose from a read error. Because the CDR3's place on the DNA is in doubt, the DNA is left out and the CDR3 is given as listed by TCRdb. The chain has TRBV7-8 and TRBJ2-5; the D call in the table, TRBD1, was not verified against the DNA. CDR1 and CDR2 from the germline V gene are SGHVS and FQNEAQ. Counting both end residues, the CDR3 totals 13 amino acids. The CDR3 here is CVGGKGWGETRYS.

On this clonotype: One junction end disagrees with the germline gene, perhaps due to a read error. The J gene is TRBJ2-4, the V gene TRBV7-2; the D call may be TRBD1 or TRBD2 (6 bases each). Looked up from germline, CDR1 is SGHTA and CDR2 is FQGNSA. The CDR3 is 14 amino acids. The CDR3 loop is CAGLGGRAQDIQYF. CDR3 DNA sequence: TGTGCGGGGCTCGGGGGCCGTGCCCAAGACATCCAGTACTTC.

V and J are TRBV7-8 and TRBJ2-2; D could derive from TRBD1 or TRBD2 (5 bases each). Germline V lookup: CDR1 SGHVS, CDR2 FQNEAQ. The V end was cut by 5 bases, the J end by 16 bases, with 32 bases between. This CDR3 spans 17 amino acids. The CDR3 region has the DNA TGTGCCAGCAGCGTACATCCCCGGGCCGTGGACACCGGGGCGCAGTTTTTT. Translating it yields CASSVHPRAVDTGAQFF. Full variable domain (rest looked up from reference TRBV7-8 and TRBJ2-2): GAGVSQSPRYKVAKRGQDVALRCDPISGHVSLFWYQQALGQGPEFLTYFQNEAQLDKSGLPSDRFFAERPEGSVSTLKIQRTQQEDSAVYLCASSVHPRAVDTGAQFFGEGSRLTVL.

As concerns this clonotype: An end of the junction does not agree with germline; a read error may underlie this. The chain has TRBV7-6 and TRBJ2-5, with a tentative D call TRBD1 (5 bases). The CDR3 spans 15 residues. Germline V lookup: CDR1 SGHVS, CDR2 FNYEAQ. The CDR3 DNA follows: TGTGCCACGGGCTCTAGGGGATCCCCCAAAGAGACCCAGTATTTC. Translated, it gives CATGSRGSPKETQYF.

Regarding this clonotype: The junction differs from germline at one of its ends, possibly a read error. The chain uses TRBV28 and TRBJ2-5; TRBD2 matches at 8 bases. Germline V gene sequence: CDR1 MDHEN, CDR2 SYDVKM. The CDR3 loop spans 15 amino acids. Here the CDR3 reads CAGGRGGRAQDTQYF. In nucleotides, the CDR3 is TGTGCCGGGGGGCGCGGGGGGCGTGCCCAAGATACCCAGTACTTC.

This chain connects TRBV6-1 to TRBJ2-3; D gene unclear. The J call is uncertain, as TRBJ2-2 better fits the DNA end. CDR1 and CDR2 from the germline V gene are MNHNS and SASEGT. The CDR3 runs 15 residues. As DNA, the CDR3 is TGTGCCAGGGGCCTCCAGGCGGTGAGCACAGAGGCGCTGTTTTTT. It encodes CARGLQAVSTEALFF.

The J gene is TRBJ2-5, the V gene TRBV15; a possible D gene is TRBD2 (6 bases). The DNA end lines up better with TRBJ2-7; the J call may be wrong. The CDR3 runs 13 residues. The germline CDR1 and CDR2 sequences are LNHNV and YYDKDF (reference sequence). The CDR3 spells CATRIASAYEQYF. The CDR3 DNA sequence: TGTGCCACCAGGATCGCTAGCGCATACGAGCAGTACTTC.

This clonotype was counted once. One end of the junction does not line up with germline, which may come from a read error. This sequence joins TRBV7-2 and TRBJ2-5, with D possibly TRBD2 on 6 matching bases. Germline V gene data show CDR1 as SGHTA and CDR2 as FQGNSA. The CDR3 contains 17 residues. The CDR3 is CASSAGLGGAGQETQYF. The CDR3 coding sequence is TGTGCCAGCAGCGCGGGGCTCGGGGGTGCGGGCCAAGAGACGCAGTACTTC.

V is TRBV7-2 and J is TRBJ2-3; either TRBD1 or TRBD2 may fit D (6 bases each). The CDR3 contains 14 residues. Trimming left V 5 bases short and J 2 bases short, with 11 bases between. Looked up from germline, CDR1 is SGHTA and CDR2 is FQGNSA. CDR3 amino acids: CASSRTGATDTQYF. CDR3 DNA sequence: TGTGCCAGCAGCCGCACGGGGGCCACAGATACGCAGTATTTT.

This clonotype was seen ten or more times. The CDR3 loop is CASSLVTSGSSEQFF. The CDR3 DNA sequence: TGTGCCAGCAGTTTAGTGACTAGCGGGAGTTCCGAGCAGTTCTTC. The rearrangement links TRBV12-3 or TRBV12-4 to TRBJ2-1, with 12 bases identical to TRBD2. The CDR3 totals 15 residues. V gave up 1 base and J gave up 10 bases; unmatched junction bases: 5.

The chain uses TRBV7-2 and TRBJ2-2; perhaps TRBD1 as D (6 bases). The J call may be in error: the DNA end matches TRBJ2-3 better. Germline V CDR1 and CDR2: SGHTA, FQGNSA. The CDR3 runs 14 residues. As DNA, the CDR3 is TGTGCCAGCAGCTTGGTGGGACACACCGGGGAGCAGTATTTT. The encoded protein is CASSLVGHTGEQYF.